Detailed here is one TCR beta chain. Its cognate antigen is unknown. The donors were part of the validation cohort, which consisted of more than 90 subjects and was separate from the first cohort of 666 subjects. The table came from immunoSEQ multiplex PCR; TCRdb's copy has only in-frame clones and leaves some out. The sample gives under 80,000 clones, about 89% of which show up once; more than 0.95% is in the top ten. The sample is drawn from a study of cytomegalovirus exposure and HLA in healthy donors. Study conclusions and caveats: Reports credit the classifier with highly specific, highly sensitive diagnosis of cytomegalovirus status.

Germline loops: CDR1 SGDLS, CDR2 YYNGEE. This CDR3 has 13 residues. V was clipped by 4 bases and J by 6 bases, with 14 bases between them. The chain is built from TRBV9 and TRBJ2-7, with D hard to call. The source of this sequence is a woman younger than 30 in good health and CMV-seronegative. Material: PBMCs. The CDR3 region is CASSQTPHTEQYF. Here the CDR3 DNA reads TGTGCCAGCAGCCAGACACCACATACCGAGCAGTACTTC.